The rows below give T cell receptor beta chains drawn from one sample of a study of T cell changes during pregnancy in multiple sclerosis. The repertoire was sequenced with immunoSEQ multiplex PCR; TCRdb's copy has only in-frame clones and lacks some. The table lists 70,000 to 95,000 clones, roughly 91% of them singletons. This specimen consisted of peripheral blood, obtained after pregnancy. Receptors originate from a female donor in good health, enrolled as a control in a pregnancy study. Each CDR3 is given with its conserved first and last residue. A D gene is named only where the DNA matches it firmly. Clone size is stated in some rows and not others, as once, few, many or a class when expanded.

cdr3_nt	cdr3_aa	d_call	clone_size	v_call	j_call
TGTGCCAGCAGCTTAGTGGTGGTGTGGACACATTCCTACGAGCAGTACTTC	CASSLVVVWTHSYEQYF	NA	NA	TRBV7-2	TRBJ2-7
TGTGCCAGTAGTATAAAGCAGGGATATGGCTACACCTTC	CASSIKQGYGYTF	NA	once	TRBV19	TRBJ1-2
TGCGCCAGCAGCCTCCCGGGGGGCAGTAACTATGGCTACACCTTC	CASSLPGGSNYGYTF	NA	once	TRBV4-1	TRBJ1-2
TGTGCCAGCAGCTCACAGAGCAATCAGCCCCAGCATTTT	CASSSQSNQPQHF	NA	NA	TRBV11-1	TRBJ1-5
TGTGCCAGCAGCTGGACTAGCGGGGGCAACTCCTACGAGCAGTACTTC	CASSWTSGGNSYEQYF	TRBD2	NA	TRBV7-2	TRBJ2-7
TGTGCCAGCAGTCAGGGGGGGGTAGCGGGAACCTACGAGCAGTACTTC	CASSQGGVAGTYEQYF	NA	NA	TRBV28	TRBJ2-7
TGTGCCAGCAGAATCCCACTGTGGTCCTACAATGAGCAGTTCTTC	CASRIPLWSYNEQFF	NA	NA	TRBV7-3	TRBJ2-1
TGTGCCAGCAGCCTTGAGGGGACTAGGGACACCGGGGAGCTGTTTTTT	CASSLEGTRDTGELFF	TRBD2	once	TRBV11-3	TRBJ2-2
TGCGCCAGCAGCTTGATTCAGGCTAGCACAGATACGCAGTATTTT	CASSLIQASTDTQYF	NA	NA	TRBV5-1	TRBJ2-3
TGTGCCTGGAGTGTAAGGTCAGGAAATCAGCCCCAGCATTTT	CAWSVRSGNQPQHF	NA	few	TRBV30	TRBJ1-5
TGTGCCAGCAGTCGGACACTTCTGACTAATGAAAAACTGTTTTTT	CASSRTLLTNEKLFF	NA	NA	TRBV2	TRBJ1-4
TGTGCCAGCTCTCTCCCTCCGGGACTACGAAACTCCTACGAGCAGTACTTC	CASSLPPGLRNSYEQYF	TRBD2	NA	TRBV18	TRBJ2-7
TGTGCCAGCAGTGTGAGGCTAGGGGATTCACCCCTCCACTTT	CASSVRLGDSPLHF	NA	NA	TRBV2	TRBJ1-6
TGTGCCAGCAGTGAGGGGGGTTCCGCATATGGCTACACCTTC	CASSEGGSAYGYTF	NA	NA	TRBV6-1	TRBJ1-2
TGTGCCAGCATCCCCCATGCCTATAATGAGCAGTTCTTC	CASIPHAYNEQFF	NA	NA	TRBV11-2	TRBJ2-1
TGTGCCAGCAGTTTTTTGGCCTCTGGACTAGCCTCCTACAATGAGCAGTTCTTC	CASSFLASGLASYNEQFF	TRBD2	NA	TRBV27	TRBJ2-1
TGTGCCAGTAGTAGGACAGGGGAACAGCCCCAGCATTTT	CASSRTGEQPQHF	TRBD1	NA	TRBV19	TRBJ1-5